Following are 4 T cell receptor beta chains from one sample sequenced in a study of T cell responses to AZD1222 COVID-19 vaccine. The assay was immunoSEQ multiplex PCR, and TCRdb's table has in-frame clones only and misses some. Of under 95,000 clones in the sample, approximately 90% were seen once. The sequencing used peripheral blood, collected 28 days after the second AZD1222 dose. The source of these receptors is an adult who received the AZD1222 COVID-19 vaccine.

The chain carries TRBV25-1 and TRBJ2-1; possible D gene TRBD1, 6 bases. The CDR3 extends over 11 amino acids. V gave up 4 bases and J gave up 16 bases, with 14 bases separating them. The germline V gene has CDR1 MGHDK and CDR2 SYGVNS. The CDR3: CASSGNRAAFF. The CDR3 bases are TGTGCCAGCAGTGGTAACAGGGCGGCATTCTTC.

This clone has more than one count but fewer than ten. DNA for the CDR3: TGTGCCAGCAGTTCATACAGGGGAAACACTGAAGCTTTCTTT. Translated: CASSSYRGNTEAFF. This chain links TRBV28 with TRBJ1-1; TRBD1 agrees at 7 bases. V was pared by 4 bases and J by 2 bases, with 4 bases of the junction left unmatched. CDR3 length: 14 residues. Germline V gives CDR1 MDHEN, CDR2 SYDVKM.

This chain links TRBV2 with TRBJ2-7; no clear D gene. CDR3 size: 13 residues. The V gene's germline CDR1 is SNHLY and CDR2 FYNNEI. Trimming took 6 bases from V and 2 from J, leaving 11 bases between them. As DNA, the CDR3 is TGTGCCAGCAGGGTTGGGTCAACCTACGAGCAGTACTTC. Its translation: CASRVGSTYEQYF.

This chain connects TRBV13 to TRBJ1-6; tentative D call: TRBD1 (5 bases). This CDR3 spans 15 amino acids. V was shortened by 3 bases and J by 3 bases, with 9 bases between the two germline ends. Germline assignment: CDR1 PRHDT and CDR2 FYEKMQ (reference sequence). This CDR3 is CASSLKDSYNSPLHF. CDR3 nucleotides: TGTGCCAGCAGCTTGAAAGACAGCTATAATTCACCCCTCCACTTT.